This section outlines one T cell receptor beta chain sequence together with its context. Produced via immunoSEQ multiplex PCR; TCRdb's table is partial and in-frame only. The sample holds under 200,000 clones; approximately 84% are singletons and the top ten take roughly 7.3%. This specimen belongs to a study of blood T cell repertoires in COVID-19. At the level of the study: Material from acute and convalescent COVID-19 was sourced from the United States, Italy and Spain.

Across 20 to 25 US areas, participants ranged in age from 18 to 89 years. Cohort assignment relied on participant-reported clinical history. This clonotype was sampled from a woman between 50 and 59 years old who had recovered from COVID-19. Sequenced material: PBMCs or T cells enriched from blood (not recorded which).

For the CDR3, the DNA is TGTGCCACCAGCAGAGATTGGCTAGCGGGAGTTTCTTATAAATACAATGAGCAGTTCTTC. Amino acid sequence: CATSRDWLAGVSYKYNEQFF. This chain uses TRBV15 with TRBJ2-1; 10 nucleotides match TRBD2. Germline CDR1 and CDR2: LNHNV and YYDKDF (reference sequence). The junction had 15 bases not matched to a gene; V was cut back by 0 bases and J by 4 bases. This CDR3 has 20 amino acids. Variable domain in full (rest from reference TRBV15 and TRBJ2-1): DAMVIQNPRYQVTQFGKPVTLSCSQTLNHNVMYWYQQKSSQAPKLLFHYYDKDFNNEADTPDNFQSRRPNTSFCFLDIRSPGLGDTAMYLCATSRDWLAGVSYKYNEQFFGPGTRLTVL.